This TCR beta chain originates from a study of chemoradiotherapy in HPV16-positive cancers. This CDR3 spans 17 amino acids. With V trimmed by 0 bases and J by 9 bases, 11 bases remained unmatched. Germline assignment: CDR1 SEHNR and CDR2 FQNEAQ (reference sequence). TCRdb's copy holds only in-frame clones and misses some; the assay was immunoSEQ multiplex PCR. The profile shows 45,000 to 60,000 clones, over 85% of them singletons. The TCR was taken from a human donor with HPV-associated anogenital cancer. This specimen consisted of blood, obtained from a patient who underwent chemoradiotherapy. This sequence joins TRBV7-9 and TRBJ2-1, with 10 bases identical to TRBD1. The CDR3 sequence: CASSLAPGTGDFVEQFF. DNA of the CDR3: TGTGCCAGCAGCTTAGCCCCCGGGACAGGGGATTTCGTTGAGCAGTTCTTC.